One and the same sample provided the 29 T cell receptor beta chains below, sequenced in a study of CD8 T cells in Susac syndrome. Reverse transcription of about 0.45 to 1 ug RNA was performed with random hexamers. TCRdb reprocessed the immunoSEQ multiplex PCR reads via MiXCR and lists one record per CDR3 protein. Of under 150,000 distinct CDR3 sequences detected, over 85% appear once; the ten largest clones hold approximately 0.25%. Sequencing was carried out using CD8+ T cells from PBMCs. These receptors originate from a human donor in good health.

The chain links TRBV20-1 to TRBJ2-7; D is possibly TRBD2 (5 bases). The CDR3 is 12 amino acids. Trimming took off 6 bases at V and 0 bases at J, with 9 bases between the two ends. CDR1 and CDR2 from the germline V gene are DFQATT and SNEGSKA (reference sequence). CDR3 protein: CSAWESSYEQYF. The CDR3 DNA sequence: TGCAGTGCATGGGAGTCCTCCTACGAGCAGTACTTC.

This chain connects TRBV29-1 to TRBJ1-3; D not certain. Germline V gene data show CDR1 as SQVTM and CDR2 as ANQGSEA. Trimming removed 5 bases from V and 1 base from J, with 12 bases in between. This CDR3 comprises 14 residues. Written as DNA, the CDR3 is TGCAGCGTTTCGGGGTCCTCATCTGGAAACACCATATATTTT. Translation gives CSVSGSSSGNTIYF.

The table lists this clonotype with a count of one. The chain has TRBV28 and TRBJ2-7; D uncertain. The length of the CDR3 is 12 residues. Per germline, CDR1 MDHEN and CDR2 SYDVKM. V was shortened by 2 bases and J by 6 bases, with 8 bases between the two germline ends. The DNA for the CDR3 is TGTGCCAGCAGTTTAAAGGATTTCGAGCAGTACTTC. This sequence encodes CASSLKDFEQYF.

This chain uses TRBV14 with TRBJ2-1; D remains ambiguous. Germline CDR1 and CDR2: SGHDN and FVKESK. This CDR3 contains 13 residues. Trimming took 1 base from V and 8 from J, leaving 9 bases between them. In DNA, the CDR3 is TGTGCCAGCAGCCAAGTCGGCGTGGATGAGCAGTTCTTC. It is translated as CASSQVGVDEQFF.

The chain couples TRBV15 to TRBJ2-7; TRBD2 matches 10 bases. V trimming: 0 bases; J trimming: 4 bases; junction bases outside the gene matches: 12. Germline assignment: CDR1 LNHNV and CDR2 YYDKDF (reference sequence). This CDR3 is 18 amino acids long. CDR3 nucleotide sequence: TGTGCCACCAGCAGAGATGGAGTTTTCGGGACTAGCGCATACGAGCAGTACTTC. Amino acid sequence: CATSRDGVFGTSAYEQYF.

This chain joins TRBV12-3 or TRBV12-4 and TRBJ1-2, with 12 bases fitting TRBD1. CDR3 size: 15 residues. Trimming at V came to 6 bases and at J to 6 bases, leaving 8 bases not matched to a gene. The DNA for the CDR3 is TGTGCCAGCAGCCGGGGGACAGGGGGCGCCGATGGCTACACCTTC. This translates into CASSRGTGGADGYTF.

This chain joins TRBV20-1 and TRBJ2-5; the D gene is possibly TRBD1 (6 bases). The V end lost 1 base, the J end lost 1 base, and 7 bases lay between the germline ends. Germline loops: CDR1 DFQATT, CDR2 SNEGSKA (reference sequence). The CDR3 contains 13 residues. In DNA, the CDR3 is TGCAGTGCTAGAGTGGGGGCCCAAGAGACCCAGTACTTC. Its translation: CSARVGAQETQYF.

The chain combines TRBV29-1 with TRBJ1-1, with unresolved D. With 4 bases removed from V and 6 bases from J, the gap between germline ends came to 0 bases. Germline CDR1 reads SQVTM; CDR2 reads ANQGSEA. CDR3 size: 8 residues. The CDR3 is CSVAEAFF. CDR3 nucleotide sequence: TGCAGCGTTGCTGAAGCTTTCTTT.

The chain recombines TRBV27 with TRBJ1-2, with a tentative D call TRBD1 (5 bases). With 3 bases removed from V and 3 bases from J, the gap between germline ends came to 14 bases. The germline V gene has CDR1 MNHEY and CDR2 SMNVEV (reference sequence). There are 15 residues in the CDR3. The CDR3 DNA reads TGTGCCAGCAGTTTTCTTCCCGGGGGGGACTATGGCTACACCTTC. Translating gives CASSFLPGGDYGYTF.

This chain joins TRBV29-1 and TRBJ2-7; 10 bases are shared with TRBD1. Looked up from germline, CDR1 is SQVTM and CDR2 is ANQGSEA. Unmatched junction bases numbered 9, after V lost 7 bases and J lost 6 bases. This CDR3 has 13 amino acids. The chain's CDR3 is CSALDRGRGEQYF. The CDR3 region has the DNA TGCAGCGCCCTAGACAGGGGGCGGGGCGAGCAGTACTTC.

V gene TRBV20-1 combines with J gene TRBJ2-1; D is unresolved. Germline CDR1 reads DFQATT; CDR2 reads SNEGSKA (reference sequence). V gave up 1 base and J gave up 0 bases, with 7 bases separating them. The CDR3 has 14 residues. The CDR3 DNA sequence: TGCAGTGCTAGAGCCGTTAGCTCCTACAATGAGCAGTTCTTC. Translation: CSARAVSSYNEQFF.

The CDR3 spells CASSLSRSATNEKLFF. In DNA, the CDR3 is TGTGCCAGCAGCTTATCAAGAAGCGCAACTAATGAAAAACTGTTTTTT. The chain couples TRBV13 to TRBJ1-4, with unresolved D. The CDR3 runs to 16 residues. The germline V and J ends were trimmed by 2 bases and 0 bases, with 10 bases remaining between them. Germline V CDR1 and CDR2: PRHDT, FYEKMQ (reference sequence).

Here the CDR3 reads CASSQDQGVRALTDTQYF. The CDR3 DNA sequence: TGCGCCAGCAGCCAAGACCAAGGGGTTCGGGCTCTCACAGATACGCAGTATTTT. The gene calls are TRBV4-3 and TRBJ2-3, with D maybe TRBD1 (5 bases). Per the germline V gene, CDR1 is LGHNA and CDR2 is YSLEER. With 0 bases removed from V and 2 bases from J, the gap between germline ends came to 18 bases. This CDR3 comprises 18 residues.

The chain joins TRBV4-3 to TRBJ2-7; D possibly corresponds to TRBD1 (5 bases). Looked up from germline, CDR1 is LGHNA and CDR2 is YSLEER. This CDR3 region has 14 residues. Trimming left V 2 bases short and J 4 bases short, with 12 bases between. The CDR3 reads CASSQSTDSYEQYF. The CDR3 DNA reads TGCGCCAGCAGCCAATCGACCGACAGTTACGAGCAGTACTTC.

In this sample, this clonotype turned up once. The chain recombines TRBV28 with TRBJ2-1; a weak D match, TRBD1 (5 bases). Deletions cut 11 bases from V and 2 bases from J, with 7 bases between. CDR3 size: 11 residues. CDR1 and CDR2 from the germline V gene are MDHEN and SYDVKM. CDR3: CAWGPYNEQFF. CDR3 sequence (DNA): TGTGCCTGGGGCCCCTACAATGAGCAGTTCTTC.

V and J are TRBV20-1 and TRBJ2-1; TRBD2 matches 7 bases. J lost 3 bases, V lost 1 base, and 12 bases had no gene match. The CDR3 is made up of 17 amino acids. Germline V gene sequence: CDR1 DFQATT, CDR2 SNEGSKA (reference sequence). As DNA, the CDR3 is TGCAGTGCTAGAGTCCGCCTGGCGGGAGTTCTCTACAATGAGCAGTTCTTC. Translation gives CSARVRLAGVLYNEQFF.

The CDR3 DNA reads as TGTGCCACCAGTGATCTAGGGCAGGGGAGAGGAGAGACCCAGTACTTC. Its translation is CATSDLGQGRGETQYF. The chain recombines TRBV24-1 with TRBJ2-5, with D maybe TRBD1 (6 bases). This CDR3 region has 16 residues. With 3 bases removed from V and 4 bases from J, the gap between germline ends came to 17 bases. The V gene's germline CDR1 is KGHDR and CDR2 SFDVKD.

The J gene is TRBJ2-4, the V gene TRBV5-6; D unresolved. This CDR3 is built from 14 residues. Trimming removed 2 bases from V and 0 bases from J, with 6 bases in between. Looked up from germline, CDR1 is SGHDT and CDR2 is YYEEEE. CDR3 in amino acids: CASSLQLAKNIQYF. The CDR3 nucleotides read TGTGCCAGCAGCTTACAGCTAGCCAAAAACATTCAGTACTTC.

The V call is TRBV27, the J call TRBJ2-7; D possibly corresponds to TRBD2 (7 bases). The germline V gene encodes CDR1 MNHEY and CDR2 SMNVEV (reference sequence). There are 16 residues in the CDR3. Trimming pared 7 bases from V and 1 base from J, leaving 20 bases between. This CDR3 reads CASKLLGGRGSYEQYF. The CDR3 bases are TGTGCCAGCAAACTGTTGGGGGGGCGGGGGTCCTACGAGCAGTACTTC.

The rearrangement joins TRBV20-1 to TRBJ2-7, with 7 bases matching TRBD2. The CDR3 contains 14 residues. V was clipped by 6 bases and J by 0 bases; unmatched bases: 8. Germline V CDR1 and CDR2: DFQATT, SNEGSKA (reference sequence). Here the CDR3 reads CSALLSGYSYEQYF. In nucleotides, the CDR3 is TGCAGTGCCCTCCTTAGCGGGTACTCCTACGAGCAGTACTTC.

The chain recombines TRBV30 with TRBJ2-1, with no clear D. Germline values: CDR1 GTSNPN, CDR2 SVGIG (reference sequence). The CDR3 sequence is 12 residues long. Trimming stripped 3 bases from V and 8 bases from J, with 11 bases between. CDR3 loop: CAWRTMKDEQFF. For the CDR3, the DNA is TGTGCCTGGAGGACCATGAAGGATGAGCAGTTCTTC.

The gene calls are TRBV15 and TRBJ1-5; the D gene is possibly TRBD1 (6 bases). This CDR3 is 17 amino acids long. CDR1 and CDR2 from the germline V gene are LNHNV and YYDKDF (reference sequence). V lost 0 bases and J 8 bases, leaving 20 bases between the germline ends. Here the CDR3 reads CATSRDLGGGRGEPQHF. DNA for the CDR3: TGTGCCACCAGCAGAGATCTTGGAGGGGGGCGGGGAGAGCCCCAGCATTTT.

The rearrangement uses TRBV29-1 and TRBJ2-3, with D tentatively TRBD1 or TRBD2 (5 bases each). Germline CDR1 is SQVTM and CDR2 is ANQGSEA. The CDR3 runs 13 residues. The CDR3 protein is CTSDSGFTDTQYF. The CDR3 DNA reads TGCACCAGTGACAGCGGATTCACAGATACGCAGTATTTT.

This clonotype occurred a few times. In DNA form, the CDR3 reads TGTGCCAGCAGCTTGGACAGAACCTACGAGCAGTACTTC. This encodes CASSLDRTYEQYF. The V call is TRBV7-9, the J call TRBJ2-7; the D gene is possibly TRBD1 (6 bases). Trimming took 3 bases from V and 2 from J, leaving 8 bases between them. The V gene's germline CDR1 is SEHNR and CDR2 FQNEAQ (reference sequence). The CDR3 is 13 residues long.

This clonotype turned up a few times. J is TRBJ2-7 and V is TRBV29-1; 10 bases fit TRBD1. The length of the CDR3 is 13 residues. J was trimmed by 3 bases and V by 6 bases; bases with no gene match: 5. Germline V gives CDR1 SQVTM, CDR2 ANQGSEA. The CDR3 is CSVPGTGDYEQYF. As DNA, the CDR3 is TGCAGCGTCCCTGGGACAGGGGACTACGAGCAGTACTTC.

CDR3: CASSIGTATEAFF. The CDR3, as DNA: TGCGCCAGCAGCATCGGGACAGCTACTGAAGCTTTCTTT. The chain has TRBV5-1 and TRBJ1-1, with 7 bases fitting TRBD1. V lost 4 bases, J lost 5 bases, and 5 bases stayed unmatched. The CDR3 has 13 residues. Germline V lookup: CDR1 SGHRS, CDR2 YFSETQ. Based on the CDR3 plus reference TRBV5-1 and TRBJ1-1, the full variable domain is KAGVTQTPRYLIKTRGQQVTLSCSPISGHRSVSWYQQTPGQGLQFLFEYFSETQRNKGNFPGRFSGRQFSNSRSEMNVSTLELGDSALYLCASSIGTATEAFFGQGTRLTVV.

The chain recombines TRBV6-2 or TRBV6-3 with TRBJ2-1, with a possible D match to TRBD2 (7 bases). Trimming took off 2 bases at V and 0 bases at J, with 14 bases between the two ends. The V gene's germline CDR1 is MNHEY and CDR2 SVGEGT. CDR3 length: 17 amino acids. DNA of the CDR3: TGTGCCAGCAGTTACCCCACGGGGGGCAGCTCCTACAATGAGCAGTTCTTC. It specifies CASSYPTGGSSYNEQFF.

The V and J genes are TRBV12-3 or TRBV12-4 and TRBJ1-1, with 7 bases matching TRBD1. The CDR3 runs 12 residues. V lost 7 bases, J lost 7 bases, and 6 bases stayed unmatched. CDR3 sequence (DNA): TGTGCCAGCAAGCTAGGGGGCATTGAAGCTTTCTTT. Translation: CASKLGGIEAFF.

A note on this clonotype: A read error may account for a junction end that differs from germline. V gene TRBV4-2 combines with J gene TRBJ2-5, with D perhaps TRBD2 (6 bases). CDR3 size: 14 residues. Germline CDR1 reads LGHNA; CDR2 reads YNFKEQ. CDR3 DNA: TGTGCCAGCAGTCAAGGGACTTACCAAGAGACCCAGTACTTC. This sequence encodes CASSQGTYQETQYF.